Listed below are T cell receptor beta chains from one sample, sequenced in a study of shared clonotypes between healthy human individuals. Only in-frame clones appear in the TCRdb table, and some are missing; sequencing was by immunoSEQ multiplex PCR. Of 2 million to 2.5 million clones in the sample, about 90% were seen once. Sequenced sample: naive CD4+ T cells from PBMCs. These TCRs come from a man between 18 and 35 years old in good health. Some clones in this sample may be carry-over from other donors' samples. Each CDR3 is given with its conserved first and last residue. A D gene is named only where the DNA matches it firmly. Expanded clones get a size class; other rows say once, few or many, or leave the size out.

J,D,V,size,CDR3,DNA
TRBJ2-7,TRBD2,TRBV5-1,.,CASSPGLAGVYEQYF,TGCGCCAGCAGTCCGGGACTAGCGGGAGTATACGAGCAGTACTTC
TRBJ1-5,TRBD1,TRBV28,.,CASSPLRQTGGNQPQHF,TGTGCCAGCAGCCCTCTCCGCCAGACAGGGGGCAATCAGCCCCAGCATTTT
TRBJ2-3,TRBD2,TRBV28,.,CAGSRGGAITDTQYF,TGTGCCGGGTCCCGCGGGGGGGCGATCACAGATACGCAGTATTTT
TRBJ1-4,.,TRBV5-1,.,CASSPRQNEKLFF,TGCGCCAGCAGCCCCCGACAGAATGAAAAACTGTTTTTT
TRBJ2-5,.,TRBV11-3,.,CASSLDQVQKETQYF,TGTGCCAGCAGCTTAGATCAAGTCCAGAAAGAGACCCAGTACTTC
TRBJ2-7,TRBD1,TRBV27,once,CASSRTGGFYEQYF,TGTGCCAGCAGTCGGACAGGGGGATTCTACGAGCAGTACTTC
TRBJ1-3,.,TRBV9,.,CASSPVSSGNTIYF,TGTGCCAGCAGCCCTGTAAGCTCTGGAAACACCATATATTTT
TRBJ2-1,TRBD2,TRBV6-1,once,CASSDKWSGTSGRDRFF,TGTGCCAGCAGTGATAAGTGGTCCGGGACTAGCGGGAGGGACCGGTTCTTC
TRBJ2-2,TRBD2,TRBV7-7,.,CASGASGRTNTGELFF,TGTGCCAGCGGCGCTAGCGGGAGAACGAACACCGGGGAGCTGTTTTTT
TRBJ1-1,TRBD1,TRBV4-1,.,CASSATGDHTEAFF,TGCGCCAGCAGCGCTACAGGGGATCACACTGAAGCTTTCTTT
TRBJ2-7,.,TRBV28,.,CASSFRGHSYEQYF,TGTGCCAGCAGTTTTCGGGGGCACTCCTACGAGCAGTACTTC
TRBJ2-1,TRBD1,TRBV28,.,CASSPRGHEQFF,TGTGCCAGCAGTCCGAGGGGGCATGAGCAGTTCTTC
TRBJ1-1,.,TRBV9,.,CASSVAPPGHRKVTEAFF,TGTGCCAGCAGCGTAGCTCCCCCGGGACACCGCAAAGTCACTGAAGCTTTCTTT
TRBJ1-1,.,TRBV5-4,.,CASSLLDRMNTEAFF,TGTGCCAGCAGCTTGTTGGATCGCATGAACACTGAAGCTTTCTTT
TRBJ2-7,TRBD2,TRBV11-2,.,CASSRQLSGRLPPYEQYF,TGTGCCAGCAGCCGCCAGCTTAGCGGGAGGCTCCCACCCTACGAGCAGTACTTC
TRBJ1-3,.,TRBV9,once,CASSAGRGASGNTIYF,TGTGCCAGCAGCGCCGGGCGGGGGGCCTCTGGAAACACCATATATTTT
TRBJ1-3,.,TRBV6-1,.,CASREPGRDSGNTIYF,TGTGCCAGCAGGGAACCCGGGAGGGACTCTGGAAACACCATATATTTT
TRBJ2-3,.,TRBV7-3,.,CASSSKRQDSTDTQYF,TGTGCCAGCAGCTCAAAAAGACAGGACAGCACAGATACGCAGTATTTT
TRBJ1-5,TRBD1,TRBV5-1,.,CASSPTGGGNQPQHF,TGCGCCAGCAGCCCGACAGGGGGCGGCAATCAGCCCCAGCATTTT
TRBJ2-1,.,TRBV9,few,CASSVGGLSYNEQFF,TGTGCCAGCAGCGTAGGGGGACTCTCCTACAATGAGCAGTTCTTC
TRBJ1-2,TRBD1,TRBV28,.,CASGQGPENGYTF,TGTGCCAGCGGACAGGGGCCTGAGAATGGCTACACCTTC
TRBJ2-2,TRBD2,TRBV15,.,CATRAGTNTGELFF,TGTGCCACGAGAGCGGGAACGAACACCGGGGAGCTGTTTTTT
TRBJ1-2,.,TRBV15,.,CATSPRGAHYGYTF,TGTGCCACCAGCCCGCGGGGGGCCCACTATGGCTACACCTTC
TRBJ1-5,TRBD1,TRBV18,.,CASSSARGGGNQPQHF,TGTGCCAGCTCAAGTGCCAGGGGGGGCGGCAATCAGCCCCAGCATTTT
TRBJ1-3,.,TRBV9,.,CASSVGGVGNTIYF,TGTGCCAGCAGCGTAGGGGGGGTCGGAAACACCATATATTTT
TRBJ2-5,.,TRBV11-2,.,CASSLEAAETQYF,TGTGCCAGCAGCTTAGAGGCTGCGGAGACCCAGTACTTC
TRBJ2-7,TRBD1,TRBV7-3,.,CASSFGTGSPYEQYF,TGTGCCAGCAGCTTCGGGACAGGGTCCCCCTACGAGCAGTACTTC
TRBJ2-3,.,TRBV5-1,.,CASSFERIDTQYF,TGCGCCAGCAGCTTCGAAAGGATAGATACGCAGTATTTT
TRBJ2-1,TRBD2,TRBV10-3,.,CAISEWKREGLPNEQFF,TGTGCCATCAGTGAGTGGAAGCGGGAGGGTTTACCGAATGAGCAGTTCTTC
TRBJ1-5,.,TRBV7-8,.,CASSETIVGNQPQHF,TGTGCCAGCAGCGAAACGATAGTTGGCAATCAGCCCCAGCATTTT
TRBJ2-3,TRBD2,TRBV19,.,CASSDPPAGGPDTQYF,TGTGCCAGTAGTGACCCCCCAGCGGGAGGGCCGGATACGCAGTATTTT
TRBJ2-2,TRBD2,TRBV15,.,CATSSQRTRLTGELFF,TGTGCCACCAGCAGTCAGAGGACTAGGCTCACCGGGGAGCTGTTTTTT
TRBJ2-7,.,TRBV2,.,CASSPVYREPYEQYF,TGTGCCAGCAGCCCGGTGTACAGGGAACCCTACGAGCAGTACTTC
TRBJ2-7,TRBD2,TRBV18,.,CASSPFSGTKYEQYF,TGTGCCAGCTCACCCTTTAGCGGGACCAAATACGAGCAGTACTTC
TRBJ1-3,TRBD1,TRBV28,.,CASSLSTGRASGNTIYF,TGTGCCAGCAGTTTATCGACAGGGAGGGCCTCTGGAAACACCATATATTTT
TRBJ2-5,.,TRBV7-2,.,CASSVSRAQETQYF,TGTGCCAGCAGCGTAAGCAGGGCACAAGAGACCCAGTACTTC
TRBJ2-3,.,TRBV30,.,CAWSRGMGTDTQYF,TGTGCCTGGAGTCGGGGGATGGGCACAGATACGCAGTATTTT
TRBJ1-1,TRBD1,TRBV28,.,CASSLPGQGSEAFF,TGTGCCAGCAGTTTACCGGGACAGGGCTCTGAAGCTTTCTTT
TRBJ1-2,.,TRBV4-2,.,CASSRTGLGYGYTF,TGTGCCAGCAGCCGAACAGGGCTGGGGTATGGCTACACCTTC
TRBJ2-1,.,TRBV5-1,once,CASSLVQADNEQFF,TGCGCCAGCAGCTTGGTACAGGCAGACAATGAGCAGTTCTTC
TRBJ2-1,TRBD1,TRBV5-1,.,CASTGQASSYNEQFF,TGCGCCAGCACGGGACAGGCAAGCTCCTACAATGAGCAGTTCTTC
TRBJ2-5,.,TRBV5-1,.,CASRSGPQETQYF,TGCGCCAGCAGATCAGGGCCCCAAGAGACCCAGTACTTC
TRBJ2-7,.,TRBV5-1,.,CASSLDRANYEQYF,TGCGCCAGCAGCTTGGACAGGGCAAACTACGAGCAGTACTTC
TRBJ2-2,.,TRBV28,.,CATPGDNTGELFF,TGTGCCACCCCAGGGGATAACACCGGGGAGCTGTTTTTT
TRBJ1-5,.,TRBV7-2,.,CASSLGAGFQPQHF,TGTGCCAGCAGCTTAGGTGCGGGCTTTCAGCCCCAGCATTTT
TRBJ1-2,.,TRBV2,.,CASSDLGSGYTF,TGTGCCAGCAGTGATCTGGGCTCTGGCTACACCTTC
TRBJ1-4,.,TRBV18,.,CASSPQGVSEKLFF,TGTGCCAGCTCACCACAGGGGGTGAGTGAAAAACTGTTTTTT
TRBJ2-2,TRBD2,TRBV27,.,CASRGTSGPGELFF,TGTGCCAGCAGGGGGACTAGCGGTCCCGGGGAGCTGTTTTTT